One sample yielded the 7 T cell receptor beta chains listed below, sequenced in a study of a mutant IDH1 vaccine in newly diagnosed glioma. Time point defined: week 5, during vaccination. With topical imiquimod, each dose of the vaccine consisted of 300 ug of mutant IDH1 20-mer peptide. Their target antigens are unknown. Assay: immunoSEQ multiplex PCR; the TCRdb copy retains only in-frame clones and omits some. Altogether approximately 76,000 clones are present, 90% to 95% being singletons, with the ten largest covering just over 0.55%. Material: PBMCs, obtained from a glioma patient whose treatment included an IDH1 peptide vaccine. The receptor set was obtained from a woman in her forties or fifties with glioma.

The genes are TRBV15 and TRBJ2-1; 9 bases agree with TRBD1. The CDR3 runs 15 residues. The V gene end was trimmed by 3 bases and the J gene end by 6 bases; junction bases not matched to a gene: 6. The germline gives CDR1 LNHNV, CDR2 YYDKDF (reference sequence). The CDR3 sequence is CATSSPGQGVNEQFF. In nucleotides, the CDR3 is TGTGCCACCAGCAGTCCGGGACAGGGTGTCAATGAGCAGTTCTTC. Variable domain in full (rest from reference TRBV15 and TRBJ2-1): DAMVIQNPRYQVTQFGKPVTLSCSQTLNHNVMYWYQQKSSQAPKLLFHYYDKDFNNEADTPDNFQSRRPNTSFCFLDIRSPGLGDTAMYLCATSSPGQGVNEQFFGPGTRLTVL.

The chain carries TRBV7-2 and TRBJ2-1, with 11 nucleotides matching TRBD2. CDR1 is SGHTA and CDR2 is FQGNSA in the germline V gene. The CDR3 consists of 16 residues. Germline trimming cut 3 bases from V and 4 bases from J; bases unmatched to any gene: 5. CDR3 bases: TGTGCCAGCAGCTTTCTAGCGGGAGGAGTGTACAATGAGCAGTTCTTC. It yields the protein CASSFLAGGVYNEQFF. The full variable domain, in which reference TRBV7-2 and TRBJ2-1 provide the parts outside the CDR3, is GAGVSQSPSNKVTEKGKDVELRCDPISGHTALYWYRQSLGQGLEFLIYFQGNSAPDKSGLPSDRFSAERTGGSVSTLTIQRTQQEDSAVYLCASSFLAGGVYNEQFFGPGTRLTVL.

The chain uses TRBV11-2 and TRBJ1-6; 7 nucleotides match TRBD1. From germline, CDR1 is SGHAT and CDR2 FQNNGV. CDR3 length: 17 residues. V trimming: 4 bases; J trimming: 4 bases; junction bases outside the gene matches: 10. CDR3 amino acids: CASSSTGTAYYNSPLHF. For the CDR3, the DNA is TGTGCCAGCAGCTCCACCGGGACAGCCTATTATAATTCACCCCTCCACTTT.

J is TRBJ1-2 and V is TRBV5-1, with 7 bases lining up with TRBD1. The length of the CDR3 is 14 residues. V was pared by 4 bases and J by 7 bases, with 10 bases of the junction left unmatched. Per germline, CDR1 SGHRS and CDR2 YFSETQ. The CDR3 DNA reads TGCGCCAGCAGCGAACCCTACAGGGGAGGTGGCTACACCTTC. It specifies CASSEPYRGGGYTF.

V and J are TRBV7-3 and TRBJ2-3; 8 bases agree with TRBD1. V shed 5 bases, J shed 4 bases, and the junction held 8 bases outside the gene matches. From germline, CDR1 is SGHTA and CDR2 FQGTGA. The CDR3 contains 15 residues. In nucleotides, the CDR3 is TGTGCCAGCAGCCTAGACAGGGGTAGGCCAGATACGCAGTATTTT. Protein product: CASSLDRGRPDTQYF.

V gene TRBV10-2 combines with J gene TRBJ2-5; 7 nucleotides line up with TRBD2. V gave up 8 bases and J gave up 5 bases; unmatched junction bases: 5. The CDR3 extends over 12 amino acids. The germline CDR1 and CDR2 sequences are WSHSY and SAAADI. The CDR3 spells CASLGAGETQYF. In DNA, the CDR3 is TGCGCCAGCCTAGGAGCGGGGGAGACCCAGTACTTC.

V and J are TRBV2 and TRBJ1-1; D is ambiguous. Trimming stripped 4 bases from V and 6 bases from J, with 15 bases between. The CDR3 totals 14 residues. Germline V CDR1 and CDR2: SNHLY, FYNNEI. In DNA form, the CDR3 reads TGTGCCAGCAGTGGCCGGCGGAACGGCGCTGAAGCTTTCTTT. Protein sequence: CASSGRRNGAEAFF.